The 21 T cell receptor beta chains in this list originate from one sample, sequenced in a study of shared clonotypes between healthy human individuals (TCRdb year 2020). Library prep was done by the immunoSEQ multiplex PCR assay. TCRdb holds this immuneACCESS table with in-frame rearrangements only. Some clones are missing; in checked studies, unresolved V genes explain under half, and the rest has no known cause. The sample has 2 million to 2.5 million clones on record, 85% to 95% of them singletons. The ten largest make up 0.37% of the sample. The sequencing input was naive CD4+ T cells from PBMCs. The label giving this sample's cell subset or site can be read as: CD45RA+ positively selected. The receptors here all came from a man aged 18 to 29 in good health. Some clones in this sample may be carry-over from other donors' samples.

With regard to this clone: This sample includes further DNA sequences coding for the same CDR3. The V call is TRBV7-2, the J call TRBJ2-3; D is undetermined. Germline CDR1 reads SGHTA; CDR2 reads FQGNSA. Trimming pared 5 bases from V and 0 bases from J, leaving 6 bases between. CDR3 length equals 13 residues. CDR3 bases: TGTGCCAGCAGCCCCGGAAGCACAGATACGCAGTATTTT. Its translation is CASSPGSTDTQYF.

This chain connects TRBV10-3 to TRBJ1-1, with D possibly matching TRBD1 (5 bases). This CDR3 has 14 amino acids. The V gene's germline CDR1 is ENHRY and CDR2 SYGVKD. V was cut by 2 bases and J by 2 bases, with 9 bases left in between. The CDR3 here is CAISEPRGNTEAFF. The CDR3 nucleotides are TGTGCCATCAGTGAGCCGAGGGGTAACACTGAAGCTTTCTTT.

The chain carries TRBV28 and TRBJ2-7; TRBD2 matches 8 bases. The germline gives CDR1 MDHEN, CDR2 SYDVKM. This CDR3 is 16 amino acids long. V was pared by 6 bases and J by 1 base, with 11 bases of the junction left unmatched. CDR3 nucleotides: TGTGCCAGCAGCCCTATTCCGGGCGGGGGGTCCTACGAGCAGTACTTC. This encodes CASSPIPGGGSYEQYF.

With respect to this clone: This CDR3 is also generated by other DNA sequences in the sample. V gene TRBV30 combines with J gene TRBJ2-7, with D perhaps being TRBD1 or TRBD2 (5 bases each). V shed 5 bases and J shed 2 bases, with 13 bases lying between them. Germline CDR1 reads GTSNPN; CDR2 reads SVGIG (reference sequence). The CDR3 has 13 residues. The CDR3 DNA follows: TGTGCCTGGTCGGGAACAGGCCCCTACGAGCAGTACTTC. Residues: CAWSGTGPYEQYF.

The chain carries TRBV28 and TRBJ1-4; weak D call: TRBD1 (6 bases). Germline lookup yields CDR1 MDHEN and CDR2 SYDVKM. This CDR3 is 17 amino acids long. V was clipped by 5 bases and J by 0 bases, with 16 bases between them. CDR3 nucleotide sequence: TGTGCCAGCAGTACCACAGGGTCGCCTTCAACTAATGAAAAACTGTTTTTT. It yields the protein CASSTTGSPSTNEKLFF.

The chain is built from TRBV7-3 and TRBJ2-1, with 14 bases that match TRBD2. The ends lost 5 bases at V and 3 bases at J; junction bases unmatched: 9. Per the germline V gene, CDR1 is SGHTA and CDR2 is FQGTGA. The length of the CDR3 is 18 residues. The CDR3 loop is CASSLKGTSGSFYNEQFF. CDR3 coding DNA: TGTGCCAGCAGCCTCAAAGGGACTAGCGGGAGTTTCTACAATGAGCAGTTCTTC.

The chain combines TRBV7-8 with TRBJ1-2; D gene ambiguous. V lost 1 base and J lost 4, with 10 bases in between. Germline CDR1 is SGHVS and CDR2 is FQNEAQ. CDR3 length: 14 amino acids. The CDR3 loop reads CASSLGRNLYGYTF. The CDR3 coding sequence is TGTGCCAGCAGCTTAGGACGGAATCTCTATGGCTACACCTTC.

The chain couples TRBV28 to TRBJ1-1, with no clear D. Trimming removed 2 bases at V and 1 base at J, with 11 bases between. The CDR3 sequence is 15 residues long. Per the germline V gene, CDR1 is MDHEN and CDR2 is SYDVKM. CDR3 DNA sequence: TGTGCCAGCAGTTTACCTTATACGGAGAACACTGAAGCTTTCTTT. Its translation: CASSLPYTENTEAFF.

V usage is TRBV5-1 and J usage is TRBJ2-1; D possibly corresponds to TRBD2 (5 bases). The CDR3 spans 16 residues. The V gene's germline CDR1 is SGHRS and CDR2 YFSETQ. The V end was cut by 3 bases, the J end by 1 base, with 14 bases between. CDR3 sequence (DNA): TGCGCCAGCAGCTCCGGAGGAATCCCTTCCTACAATGAGCAGTTCTTC. Translating gives CASSSGGIPSYNEQFF.

The chain uses TRBV28 and TRBJ1-5; D not resolved. Germline assignment: CDR1 MDHEN and CDR2 SYDVKM. This CDR3 comprises 14 residues. The V gene lost 7 bases and the J gene lost 2 bases, with 12 bases spanning the gap. CDR3 region: CASKSGVGNQPQHF. The DNA for the CDR3 is TGTGCCAGCAAGTCCGGAGTGGGCAATCAGCCCCAGCATTTT.

The chain couples TRBV28 to TRBJ1-5; D gene ambiguous. Trimming removed 7 bases at V and 0 bases at J, with 7 bases between. Germline values: CDR1 MDHEN, CDR2 SYDVKM. The CDR3 covers 13 residues. DNA for the CDR3: TGTGCCAGCACAAGACCTAGCAATCAGCCCCAGCATTTT. Translating it yields CASTRPSNQPQHF.

This chain joins TRBV6-1 and TRBJ1-5; D is unclear. The CDR3 consists of 15 residues. V lost 5 bases to trimming and J lost 0 bases, with 11 bases between them. Germline CDR1 is MNHNS and CDR2 is SASEGT. The DNA for the CDR3 is TGTGCCAGCAGTCCCGACCGATTTAGCAATCAGCCCCAGCATTTT. Translation: CASSPDRFSNQPQHF.

This clone was observed a single time. The rearrangement links TRBV4-1 to TRBJ2-7; possibly TRBD1 for D (6 bases). The V gene's germline CDR1 is MGHRA and CDR2 YSYEKL. V dropped 4 bases and J dropped 2 bases, with 15 bases sitting between them. This CDR3 spans 15 amino acids. Written as DNA, the CDR3 is TGCGCCAGCAGCCTCGACGGGACACTTACCTACGAGCAGTACTTC. Its protein product is CASSLDGTLTYEQYF.

V is TRBV5-1 and J is TRBJ2-5; 7 bases match TRBD2. The V gene end was trimmed by 1 base and the J gene end by 3 bases; junction bases not matched to a gene: 6. The CDR3 loop spans 15 amino acids. Germline CDR1 SGHRS, CDR2 YFSETQ. The CDR3 DNA is TGCGCCAGCAGCTTGTCCGCGGGAGTTGAAGAGACCCAGTACTTC. It encodes CASSLSAGVEETQYF. The complete variable domain, with remaining parts taken from reference TRBV5-1 and TRBJ2-5, reads KAGVTQTPRYLIKTRGQQVTLSCSPISGHRSVSWYQQTPGQGLQFLFEYFSETQRNKGNFPGRFSGRQFSNSRSEMNVSTLELGDSALYLCASSLSAGVEETQYFGPGTRLLVL.

This clone was detected once. The genes are TRBV9 and TRBJ2-6, with 12 bases that match TRBD2. With 4 bases clipped from V and 0 bases from J, the junction kept 5 bases outside the gene matches. Germline lookup yields CDR1 SGDLS and CDR2 YYNGEE. The CDR3 runs to 18 residues. CDR3 coding DNA: TGTGCCAGCAGCACAGGGACTAGCGGGTTCTCTGGGGCCAACGTCCTGACTTTC. Translation: CASSTGTSGFSGANVLTF.

This clone occurred once. The chain employs TRBV5-1 and TRBJ2-1; 7 nucleotides line up with TRBD2. J was trimmed by 4 bases and V by 5 bases; bases with no gene match: 12. Per germline, CDR1 SGHRS and CDR2 YFSETQ. This CDR3 spans 16 amino acids. For the CDR3, the DNA is TGCGCCAGCAGACCCTTGGCTAGCGGCCAATACAATGAGCAGTTCTTC. Its protein product is CASRPLASGQYNEQFF.

About this clone: Additional DNA sequences in this sample encode the identical CDR3. The CDR3 region has the DNA TGCGCCAGCAGCCAACAGGGGCTGAACACCGGGGAGCTGTTTTTT. This codes for CASSQQGLNTGELFF. The V and J genes are TRBV4-1 and TRBJ2-2; the D gene is possibly TRBD1 (6 bases). This CDR3 spans 15 amino acids. Germline CDR1 is MGHRA and CDR2 is YSYEKL. Between the trimmed V and J ends, which lost 2 bases and 1 base, there was a span of 8 bases.

As regards this clone: The same CDR3 also results from other DNA sequences found in this sample. This sequence joins TRBV7-2 and TRBJ2-7; 9 bases match TRBD1. V shed 3 bases, J shed 3 bases, and the junction held 0 bases outside the gene matches. Germline V gives CDR1 SGHTA, CDR2 FQGNSA. The CDR3 extends over 13 amino acids. The CDR3 DNA sequence: TGTGCCAGCAGCTTGACAGGGGGCTACGAGCAGTACTTC. This gives the protein CASSLTGGYEQYF. The full variable domain, rest sourced from reference TRBV7-2 and TRBJ2-7, is GAGVSQSPSNKVTEKGKDVELRCDPISGHTALYWYRQSLGQGLEFLIYFQGNSAPDKSGLPSDRFSAERTGGSVSTLTIQRTQQEDSAVYLCASSLTGGYEQYFGPGTRLTVT.

J is TRBJ2-7 and V is TRBV11-2; 7 positions match TRBD1. This CDR3 contains 15 residues. CDR1 and CDR2 from the germline V gene are SGHAT and FQNNGV. The ends lost 5 bases at V and 0 bases at J; junction bases unmatched: 7. The CDR3 DNA reads as TGTGCCAGCAGCCAGGGACAGCTGAGCTCCTACGAGCAGTACTTC. The encoded protein is CASSQGQLSSYEQYF.

The chain is built from TRBV11-2 and TRBJ2-1; a weak D match, TRBD2 (5 bases). V lost 8 bases and J 8 bases, leaving 22 bases between the germline ends. This CDR3 is built from 15 residues. Germline-derived CDR1 and CDR2 are SGHAT and FQNNGV. The DNA for the CDR3 is TGTGCCAGCTCCCCGCGGACTTCACCTACCGATGAGCAGTTCTTC. It codes for CASSPRTSPTDEQFF.

The V and J genes are TRBV19 and TRBJ2-5; 7 bases match TRBD2. The trim removed 8 bases at V and 7 bases at J, leaving 10 bases unmatched. CDR1 and CDR2 from the germline V gene are LNHDA and SQIVND (reference sequence). This CDR3 spans 13 amino acids. CDR3 loop: CASGGLVGGTQYF. CDR3 in DNA: TGTGCCAGTGGTGGACTAGTTGGGGGGACCCAGTACTTC.